This T cell receptor (beta chain) was recorded in a study of cytomegalovirus exposure and HLA in healthy donors. Looking at the study overall: HLA-typed donors were the source of tens of millions of unique TCRs, which an early data release held.

Primers: 60 Vbeta forward and 13 Jbeta reverse. Data came from immunoSEQ multiplex PCR; TCRdb stores just in-frame clones and leaves some out. The data show around 130,000 clones, roughly 88% seen once. Details on this clone: The junction departs from the called germline gene at one end, perhaps through a read error.

The clonotype comes from a woman younger than 30 in good health and CMV-seropositive. The sequenced material came from PBMCs.

This CDR3 reads CASGQLGLLYNEQFF. The CDR3 DNA is TGCGCCAGCGGCCAACTGGGACTTCTTTACAATGAGCAGTTCTTC. V is TRBV4-1 and J is TRBJ2-1; perhaps TRBD2 as D (6 bases). The germline V gene has CDR1 MGHRA and CDR2 YSYEKL. The CDR3 spans 15 residues.